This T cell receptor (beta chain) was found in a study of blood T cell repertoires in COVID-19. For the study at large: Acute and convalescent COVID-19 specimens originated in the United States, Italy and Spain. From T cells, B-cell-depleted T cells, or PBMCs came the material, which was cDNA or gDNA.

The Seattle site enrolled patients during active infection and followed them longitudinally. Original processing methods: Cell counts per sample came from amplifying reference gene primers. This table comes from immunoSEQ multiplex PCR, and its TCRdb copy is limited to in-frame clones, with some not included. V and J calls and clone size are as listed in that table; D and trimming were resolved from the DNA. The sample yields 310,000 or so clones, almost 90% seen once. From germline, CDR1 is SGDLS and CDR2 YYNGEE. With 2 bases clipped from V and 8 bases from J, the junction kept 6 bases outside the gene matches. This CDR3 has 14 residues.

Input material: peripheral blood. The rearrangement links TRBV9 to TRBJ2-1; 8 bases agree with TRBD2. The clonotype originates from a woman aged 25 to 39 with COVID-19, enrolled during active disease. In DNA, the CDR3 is TGTGCCAGCAGCGTGGCGGGAGGTAAATATGAGCAGTTCTTC. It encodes CASSVAGGKYEQFF.